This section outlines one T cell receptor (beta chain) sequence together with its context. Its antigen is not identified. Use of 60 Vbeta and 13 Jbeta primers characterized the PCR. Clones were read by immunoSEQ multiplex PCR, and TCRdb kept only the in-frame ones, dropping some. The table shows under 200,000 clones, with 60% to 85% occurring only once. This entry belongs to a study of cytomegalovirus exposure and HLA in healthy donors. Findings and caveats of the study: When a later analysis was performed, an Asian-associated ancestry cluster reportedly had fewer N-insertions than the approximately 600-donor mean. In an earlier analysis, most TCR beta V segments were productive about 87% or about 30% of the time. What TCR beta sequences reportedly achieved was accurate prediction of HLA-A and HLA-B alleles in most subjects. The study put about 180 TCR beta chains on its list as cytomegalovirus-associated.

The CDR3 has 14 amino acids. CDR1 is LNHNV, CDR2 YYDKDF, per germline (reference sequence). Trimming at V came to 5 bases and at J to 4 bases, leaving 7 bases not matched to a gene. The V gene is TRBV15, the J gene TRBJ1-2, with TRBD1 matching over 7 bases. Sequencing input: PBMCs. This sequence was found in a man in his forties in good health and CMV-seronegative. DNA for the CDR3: TGTGCCACCAGCGAGGGACAGTCAGTCTATGGCTACACCTTC. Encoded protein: CATSEGQSVYGYTF.